A single sample is the source of the 18 T cell receptor beta chains below, sequenced in a study of molecular identifiers for immune sequencing clone quantification. MiXCR was run by TCRdb on the PCR reads, yielding one entry per CDR3 protein. The sample has tens of thousands of distinct CDR3 sequences, more than 20% seen once. The sample consisted of naive CD8+ T cells from blood, with Jurkat cell RNA spiked in. Subset meaning: FACS-sorted CD8+CD4-CCR7+CD45RA+ naive T cells. These receptors were obtained from a human donor in good health. Some libraries in this study had Jurkat cell RNA spiked in.

The table lists this clonotype with many counts. This chain links TRBV20-1 with TRBJ2-7; TRBD2 might be the D (7 bases). CDR3 size: 16 residues. With 0 bases removed from V and 9 bases from J, the gap between germline ends came to 24 bases. Germline-derived CDR1 and CDR2 are DFQATT and SNEGSKA (reference sequence). This chain's CDR3 is CSARDPGGRFATRQYF. The CDR3 DNA reads TGCAGTGCTAGAGATCCCGGGGGGCGTTTTGCGACGAGGCAGTACTTC.

This clonotype was counted many times. The V gene is TRBV4-3, the J gene TRBJ2-7; 9 positions agree with TRBD1. V lost 4 bases, J lost 0 bases, and 4 bases stayed unmatched. Germline lookup yields CDR1 LGHNA and CDR2 YSLEER. CDR3 size: 15 residues. The CDR3 DNA is TGCGCCAGCAGCCCCTCGGGACAGGGCTCCTACGAGCAGTACTTC. Protein sequence: CASSPSGQGSYEQYF.

This clonotype showed up just a few times. The V call is TRBV5-8, the J call TRBJ2-1, with D uncertain. Germline V gene sequence: CDR1 SGHTS, CDR2 YDEGEE. The V end lost 1 base, the J end lost 8 bases, and 7 bases lay between the germline ends. CDR3 length equals 12 residues. CDR3 loop: CASSLLHDEQFF. Here the CDR3 DNA reads TGTGCCAGCAGCTTGCTCCACGATGAGCAGTTCTTC.

In this sample, this clonotype turned up many times. V is TRBV7-9 and J is TRBJ2-1, with 8 bases lining up with TRBD2. CDR3 length equals 15 residues. Germline CDR1 is SEHNR and CDR2 is FQNEAQ (reference sequence). V was clipped by 5 bases and J by 6 bases; unmatched bases: 9. Here the CDR3 DNA reads TGTGCCAGCAGCCCTATCCGGGGACTAGTCAATGAGCAGTTCTTC. Its translation is CASSPIRGLVNEQFF.

This clonotype was seen repeatedly, ten times or more. The rearrangement joins TRBV25-1 to TRBJ1-5; 8 bases map to TRBD1. V dropped 3 bases and J dropped 6; count of bases not matched to a gene: 4. The germline CDR1 and CDR2 sequences are MGHDK and SYGVNS. This CDR3 comprises 14 residues. The CDR3 sequence: CASSDGQGGQPQHF. The CDR3 DNA follows: TGTGCCAGCAGTGATGGACAGGGAGGTCAGCCCCAGCATTTT.

The chain uses TRBV20-1 and TRBJ2-7, with D tentatively TRBD2 (7 bases). Deletions cut 3 bases from V and 5 bases from J, with 23 bases between. This CDR3 has 16 amino acids. The germline gives CDR1 DFQATT, CDR2 SNEGSKA (reference sequence). The CDR3 DNA reads TGCAGTGCTAGGTCTACCGCGGGGAGGGGGGCTGACGAGCAGTACTTC. Amino acid sequence: CSARSTAGRGADEQYF.

The chain carries TRBV5-1 and TRBJ2-1, with D perhaps TRBD2 (6 bases). The CDR3 runs to 15 residues. Germline values: CDR1 SGHRS, CDR2 YFSETQ. V was shortened by 0 bases and J by 8 bases, with 15 bases between the two germline ends. The CDR3 protein is CASSLGRPGVDEQFF. The CDR3 nucleotides read TGCGCCAGCAGCTTGGGTCGCCCGGGGGTGGATGAGCAGTTCTTC.

The table lists this clonotype with a few counts. The gene calls are TRBV6-5 and TRBJ2-6, with a weak D call TRBD1 (6 bases). This CDR3 has 15 amino acids. The V end was cut by 4 bases, the J end by 3 bases, with 10 bases between. Germline V gene sequence: CDR1 MNHEY, CDR2 SVGAGI. In DNA form, the CDR3 reads TGTGCCAGCAGTTCCACAGGGTATGGGGCCAACGTCCTGACTTTC. This encodes CASSSTGYGANVLTF.

This clonotype came up many times. V gene TRBV12-3 or TRBV12-4 combines with J gene TRBJ2-1, with 13 bases lining up with TRBD2. The CDR3 loop spans 13 amino acids. V trimming: 5 bases; J trimming: 10 bases; junction bases outside the gene matches: 2. The CDR3 sequence is CASSGGLAGEQFF. The CDR3, as DNA: TGTGCCAGCAGTGGGGGACTAGCGGGAGAGCAGTTCTTC.

This clonotype was recorded at least ten times. The chain recombines TRBV7-9 with TRBJ2-3; 13 bases are shared with TRBD2. There are 14 residues in the CDR3. Per the germline V gene, CDR1 is SEHNR and CDR2 is FQNEAQ (reference sequence). J gave up 5 bases and V 8 bases, and 4 bases lay outside the gene matches. CDR3 nucleotide sequence: TGTGCCAGCGGACTAGCGGGAGTGTTAGATACGCAGTATTTT. It specifies CASGLAGVLDTQYF.

This clonotype has ten or more counts. This chain joins TRBV30 and TRBJ2-7; no clear D gene. This CDR3 is built from 13 residues. Germline V lookup: CDR1 GTSNPN, CDR2 SVGIG (reference sequence). Trimming took 3 bases from V and 2 from J, leaving 11 bases between them. In DNA form, the CDR3 reads TGTGCCTGGAGCCCGGTGAGCCCCTACGAGCAGTACTTC. Amino acids: CAWSPVSPYEQYF.

In the case of this clonotype: Mismatch with germline at one junction end may stem from a read error. The J gene is TRBJ1-1, the V gene TRBV7-6; 7 bases line up with TRBD1. Looked up from germline, CDR1 is SGHVS and CDR2 is FNYEAQ. CDR3 size: 14 residues. The CDR3 sequence: CARSRPGGYPDAFF. The CDR3, as DNA: TGTGCCCGCAGCCGGCCAGGGGGGTACCCTGACGCTTTCTTT.

This clonotype occurred a few times. CDR3 protein: CASSPERWTSEIDTQYF. The DNA for the CDR3 is TGTGCCAGTAGCCCCGAGCGCTGGACTAGCGAGATAGATACGCAGTATTTT. The rearrangement links TRBV19 to TRBJ2-3; 9 nucleotides align to TRBD2. This CDR3 has 17 residues. Trimming took 6 bases from V and 5 from J; bases not matched to a gene: 15. CDR1 and CDR2 (germline): LNHDA, SQIVND (reference sequence). Variable domain in full (rest from reference TRBV19 and TRBJ2-3): DGGITQSPKYLFRKEGQNVTLSCEQNLNHDAMYWYRQDPGQGLRLIYYSQIVNDFQKGDIAEGYSVSREKKESFPLTVTSAQKNPTAFYLCASSPERWTSEIDTQYFGPGTRLTVL.

This clonotype has a count of ten or more. This chain links TRBV7-8 with TRBJ2-5; the D is unclear. CDR3 size: 14 residues. V lost 3 bases, J lost 1 base, and 9 bases lay in between. Per the germline V gene, CDR1 is SGHVS and CDR2 is FQNEAQ. As DNA, the CDR3 is TGTGCCAGCAGCTTTGGGGTGCCCCAAGAGACCCAGTACTTC. This gives the protein CASSFGVPQETQYF. The entire variable domain, with the rest obtained from reference TRBV7-8 and TRBJ2-5, is as follows: GAGVSQSPRYKVAKRGQDVALRCDPISGHVSLFWYQQALGQGPEFLTYFQNEAQLDKSGLPSDRFFAERPEGSVSTLKIQRTQQEDSAVYLCASSFGVPQETQYFGPGTRLLVL.

Ten or more counts support this clonotype. The chain combines TRBV5-1 with TRBJ2-5; D is undetermined. The length of the CDR3 is 17 residues. The germline gives CDR1 SGHRS, CDR2 YFSETQ. V was pared by 4 bases and J by 0 bases, with 19 bases between. The CDR3 DNA is TGCGCCAGCAGCCGGCCCCACCATGAACAGAACCAAGAGACCCAGTACTTC. Translating gives CASSRPHHEQNQETQYF.

This clonotype was counted many times. The chain joins TRBV3-1 to TRBJ2-5, with D tentatively TRBD1 (6 bases). Deletions cut 4 bases from V and 5 bases from J, with 20 bases between. This CDR3 has 16 amino acids. Germline CDR1 is LGHDT and CDR2 is YNNKEL (reference sequence). The CDR3 is CASSPFRGMEEETQYF. The CDR3 region has the DNA TGTGCCAGCAGCCCGTTTAGGGGGATGGAGGAGGAGACCCAGTACTTC.

The chain links TRBV4-1 to TRBJ2-5, with 11 nucleotides matching TRBD2. After removal of 0 bases from V and 9 bases from J, the junction contained 6 bases not matched to a gene. The germline V gene encodes CDR1 MGHRA and CDR2 YSYEKL. The CDR3 covers 15 residues. As DNA, the CDR3 is TGCGCCAGCAGCCAAGAACTAGCGGGAGCGGCGCCCCAGTACTTC. Amino acids: CASSQELAGAAPQYF.

The table lists this clonotype with many counts. The rearrangement uses TRBV20-1 and TRBJ2-1; tentative D call: TRBD2 (6 bases). Trimming pared 5 bases from V and 8 bases from J, leaving 19 bases between. The CDR3 contains 14 residues. CDR1 DFQATT and CDR2 SNEGSKA come from the germline V gene (reference sequence). CDR3 protein: CSAPGLPRFDEQFF. In DNA, the CDR3 is TGCAGTGCTCCCGGACTACCTCGATTCGATGAGCAGTTCTTC.